Listed below are T cell receptor beta chains from one sample, sequenced in a study of T cell repertoires in cytomegalovirus infection. These receptors have no identified antigens. TCRdb analysed the reads with MiXCR anew, one entry per CDR3 protein. This repertoire shows hundreds of thousands of distinct CDR3 sequences, almost 30% found once; its top ten account for 20%. The starting material was cultured PBMCs, obtained from culture after CMV antigen stimulation. Every receptor here comes from a human donor in good health (CMV status not recorded). Some clones in this sample may be carry-over from other donors' samples. CDR3s include the opening cysteine and the closing phenylalanine or tryptophan. A D gene is named only where the DNA matches it firmly. The size field is filled for only some rows; it gives once, few, many or a size class.

j_call | v_call | clone_size | d_call | cdr3_nt | cdr3_aa
TRBJ2-5 | TRBV18 | . | . | TGTGCCAGCTCAAAGGCCGGGGATTTGGAGACCCAGTACTTC | CASSKAGDLETQYF
TRBJ1-3 | TRBV6-1 | few | TRBD1 | TGTGCCAGCAGCCACCGGGACAGGGGAGGAAACACCATATATTTT | CASSHRDRGGNTIYF
TRBJ2-1 | TRBV27 | . | . | TGTGCCAGCAGTTTCCCCTTCGCTGGGAATGAGCAGTTCTTC | CASSFPFAGNEQFF
TRBJ2-7 | TRBV7-2 | few | TRBD2 | TGTGCCAGCAGCAGGACTAGCGGGGGGTACGAGCAGTACTTC | CASSRTSGGYEQYF
TRBJ2-7 | TRBV6-2/TRBV6-3 | . | . | TGTGCCAGCAGTTCGCCCCTCCTGGGCTCCTACGAGCAGTACTTC | CASSSPLLGSYEQYF
TRBJ2-4 | TRBV19 | . | . | TGTGCCAGTAGTCCCCCAGCCAAAAACATTCAGTACTTC | CASSPPAKNIQYF
TRBJ2-1 | TRBV7-6 | . | . | TGTGCTAGCAGCTTAGCTAAGGGGGACCAAGAGACCCAGTTCTTC | CASSLAKGDQETQFF
TRBJ2-7 | TRBV7-2 | many | TRBD2 | TGTGCCAGCAGCTCGCGGGGGAATCCCTACGAGCAGTACTTC | CASSSRGNPYEQYF
TRBJ1-5 | TRBV7-6 | few | . | TGTGCCAGCAACTTCCAGACCGAGGATAGCAATCAGCCCCAGCATTTT | CASNFQTEDSNQPQHF
TRBJ2-3 | TRBV7-6 | few | . | TGTGCCAGCAGCTTAGGGGTCCAAAGCACAGATACGCAGTATTTT | CASSLGVQSTDTQYF
TRBJ1-2 | TRBV19 | few | TRBD1 | TGTGCCAGTAGACCAGGGACAGAATATTCGGGCTACACCTTC | CASRPGTEYSGYTF
TRBJ1-1 | TRBV12-3/TRBV12-4 | . | . | TGTGCCAGAGGGCCCCACACTGAAGCTTTCTTT | CARGPHTEAFF
TRBJ2-3 | TRBV30 | . | . | TGTGCCTGGGAGCGGGGCACAGATACGCAGTATTTT | CAWERGTDTQYF
TRBJ2-1 | TRBV2 | . | TRBD2 | TGTGCCAGCAGGTGGGGACTAGCGGGGCACAATGAGCAGTTCTTC | CASRWGLAGHNEQFF
TRBJ2-3 | TRBV7-8 | many | . | TGTGCCAGCAGCTTAGTATTAAGGGGGGGCAAAGATACGCAGTATTTT | CASSLVLRGGKDTQYF
TRBJ1-2 | TRBV28 | . | TRBD1 | TGTGCCAGCAGCAGAAGGGACAGGGGGAGCGGCTACACCTTC | CASSRRDRGSGYTF
TRBJ1-2 | TRBV6-6 | few | TRBD1 | TGTGCCAGCAGCCCCGGAAGGACAGGGGACTCCTATGGCTACACCTTC | CASSPGRTGDSYGYTF
TRBJ2-7 | TRBV28 | . | . | TGTGCCAGCAGTTTATTGGGCAACTACGAGCAGTACTTC | CASSLLGNYEQYF
TRBJ2-1 | TRBV12-3/TRBV12-4 | many | . | TGTGCCAGCAGTTTTTGGGGATTCTACAATGAGCAGTTCTTC | CASSFWGFYNEQFF
TRBJ1-1 | TRBV12-3/TRBV12-4 | few | . | TGTGCCAGCAGTTACGCCCCCGCTAGAAGGAACACTGAAGCTTTCTTT | CASSYAPARRNTEAFF
TRBJ2-3 | TRBV7-3 | many | TRBD2 | TGTGCCAGCAGCAAACTCCCGGGGGGACTAGCGGGCGTGGATACGCAGTATTTT | CASSKLPGGLAGVDTQYF
TRBJ2-7 | TRBV6-1 | . | TRBD1 | TGTGCCAGCAGTGCCGGGACAGGGGCCTACGAGCAGTACTTC | CASSAGTGAYEQYF
TRBJ1-1 | TRBV18 | many | TRBD1 | TGTGCCAGCTCTATTACCGGGACAGGGGCCACTGAAGCTTTCTTT | CASSITGTGATEAFF
TRBJ1-3 | TRBV6-1 | few | TRBD1 | TGTGCCAGCAGGGACAGGGGAGGCTCTGGAAACACCATATATTTT | CASRDRGGSGNTIYF
TRBJ2-7 | TRBV7-2 | . | . | TGTGCCAGCAGCTTAATACATCAAGGCTACGAGCAGTACTTC | CASSLIHQGYEQYF
TRBJ1-1 | TRBV2 | . | . | TGTGCCAGCCTAACCCCCCGGGAAGCTTTCTTT | CASLTPREAFF
TRBJ2-3 | TRBV10-3 | once | . | TGTGCCACCGTAGGAAGCACAGATACGCAGTATTTT | CATVGSTDTQYF
TRBJ1-1 | TRBV11-2 | few | TRBD1 | TGTGCCAGCAGCCGAAGGACAGGCCCCAACACTGAAGCTTTCTTT | CASSRRTGPNTEAFF